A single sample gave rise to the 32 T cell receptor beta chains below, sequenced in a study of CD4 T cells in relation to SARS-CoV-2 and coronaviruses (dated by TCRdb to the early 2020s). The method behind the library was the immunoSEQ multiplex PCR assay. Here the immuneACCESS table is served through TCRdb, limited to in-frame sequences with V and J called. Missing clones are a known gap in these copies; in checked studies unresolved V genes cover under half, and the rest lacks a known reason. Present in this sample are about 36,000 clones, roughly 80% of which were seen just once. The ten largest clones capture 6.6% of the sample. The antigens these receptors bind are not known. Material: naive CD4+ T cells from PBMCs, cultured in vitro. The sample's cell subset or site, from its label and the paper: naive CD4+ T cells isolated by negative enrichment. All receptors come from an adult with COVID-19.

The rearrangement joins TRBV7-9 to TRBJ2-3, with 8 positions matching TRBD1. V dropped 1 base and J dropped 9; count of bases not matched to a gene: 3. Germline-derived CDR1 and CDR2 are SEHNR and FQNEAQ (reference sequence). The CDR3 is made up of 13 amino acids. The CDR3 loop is CASSLVSGGTQYF. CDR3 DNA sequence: TGTGCCAGCAGCTTAGTATCAGGGGGCACGCAGTATTTT.

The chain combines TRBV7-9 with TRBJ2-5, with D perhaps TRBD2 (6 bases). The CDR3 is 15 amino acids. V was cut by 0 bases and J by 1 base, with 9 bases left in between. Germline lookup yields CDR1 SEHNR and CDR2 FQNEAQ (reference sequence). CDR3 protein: CASSLAGDSQETQYF. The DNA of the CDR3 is TGTGCCAGCAGCTTAGCCGGGGACTCCCAAGAGACCCAGTACTTC.

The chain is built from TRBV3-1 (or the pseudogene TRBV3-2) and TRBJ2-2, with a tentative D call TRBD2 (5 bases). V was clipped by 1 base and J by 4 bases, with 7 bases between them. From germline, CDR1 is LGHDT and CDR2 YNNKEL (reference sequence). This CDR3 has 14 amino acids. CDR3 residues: CASSQAAGTGELFF. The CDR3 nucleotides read TGTGCCAGCAGCCAAGCCGCGGGCACCGGGGAGCTGTTTTTT.

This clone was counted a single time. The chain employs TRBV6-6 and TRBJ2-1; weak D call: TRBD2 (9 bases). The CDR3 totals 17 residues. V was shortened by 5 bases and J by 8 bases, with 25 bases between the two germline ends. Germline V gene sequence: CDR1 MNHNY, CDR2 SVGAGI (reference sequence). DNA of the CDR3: TGTGCCAGCAGTCGAGAGACAGGGGCCGGGACTAGCCATGAGCAGTTCTTC. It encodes CASSRETGAGTSHEQFF.

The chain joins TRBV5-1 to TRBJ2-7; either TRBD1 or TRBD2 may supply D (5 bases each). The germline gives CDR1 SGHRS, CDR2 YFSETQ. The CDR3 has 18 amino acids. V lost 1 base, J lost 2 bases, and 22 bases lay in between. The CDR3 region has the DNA TGCGCCAGCAGCTTGCCCGCGATCAGGGAGTCCGGGGCCTACGAGCAGTACTTC. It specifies CASSLPAIRESGAYEQYF.

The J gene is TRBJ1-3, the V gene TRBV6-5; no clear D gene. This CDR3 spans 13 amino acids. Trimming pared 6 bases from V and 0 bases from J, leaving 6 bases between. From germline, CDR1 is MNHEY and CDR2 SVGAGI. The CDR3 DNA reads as TGTGCCAGCAGCCCCAGCTCTGGAAACACCATATATTTT. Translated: CASSPSSGNTIYF.

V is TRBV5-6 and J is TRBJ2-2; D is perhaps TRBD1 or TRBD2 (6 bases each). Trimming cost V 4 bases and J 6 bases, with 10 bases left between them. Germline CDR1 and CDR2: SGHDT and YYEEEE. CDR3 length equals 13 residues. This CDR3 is CASSRRGPGELFF. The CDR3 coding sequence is TGTGCCAGCAGCAGACGGGGGCCCGGGGAGCTGTTTTTT.

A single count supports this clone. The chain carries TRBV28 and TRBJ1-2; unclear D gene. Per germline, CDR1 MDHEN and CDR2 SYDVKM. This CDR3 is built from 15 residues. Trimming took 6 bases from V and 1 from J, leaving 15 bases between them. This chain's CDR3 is CASRLPGRSNYGYTF. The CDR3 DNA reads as TGTGCCAGCAGGCTCCCTGGCAGGAGTAACTATGGCTACACCTTC.

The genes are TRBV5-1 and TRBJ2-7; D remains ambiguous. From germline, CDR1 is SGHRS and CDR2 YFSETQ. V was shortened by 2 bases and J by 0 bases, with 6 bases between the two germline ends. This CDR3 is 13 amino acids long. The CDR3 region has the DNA TGCGCCAGCAGCTTCCAGAGCTCCTACGAGCAGTACTTC. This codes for CASSFQSSYEQYF.

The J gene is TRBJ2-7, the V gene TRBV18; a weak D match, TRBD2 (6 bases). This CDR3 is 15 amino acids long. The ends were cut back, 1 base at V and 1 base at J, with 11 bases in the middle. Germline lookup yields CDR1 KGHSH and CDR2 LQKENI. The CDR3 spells CASSPLLAESYEQYF. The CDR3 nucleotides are TGTGCCAGCTCACCACTATTAGCGGAATCCTACGAGCAGTACTTC.

The CDR3 coding sequence is TGTGCCAGCAGCTCCAGTCGTAACAGGGGTCTCGATCTAAATCAGCCCCAGCATTTT. Residues: CASSSSRNRGLDLNQPQHF. V and J are TRBV5-6 and TRBJ1-5, with 7 nucleotides matching TRBD1. The CDR3 consists of 19 residues. Germline CDR1 is SGHDT and CDR2 is YYEEEE. The trim removed 3 bases at V and 4 bases at J, leaving 19 bases unmatched.

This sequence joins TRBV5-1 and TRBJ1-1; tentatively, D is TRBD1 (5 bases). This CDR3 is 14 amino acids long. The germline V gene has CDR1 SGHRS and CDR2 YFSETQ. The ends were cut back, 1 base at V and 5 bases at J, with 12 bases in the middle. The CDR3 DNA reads TGCGCCAGCAGCTTGCTGGGGGAGGGGACTGAAGCTTTCTTT. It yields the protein CASSLLGEGTEAFF. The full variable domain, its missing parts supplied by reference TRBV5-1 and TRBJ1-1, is KAGVTQTPRYLIKTRGQQVTLSCSPISGHRSVSWYQQTPGQGLQFLFEYFSETQRNKGNFPGRFSGRQFSNSRSEMNVSTLELGDSALYLCASSLLGEGTEAFFGQGTRLTVV.

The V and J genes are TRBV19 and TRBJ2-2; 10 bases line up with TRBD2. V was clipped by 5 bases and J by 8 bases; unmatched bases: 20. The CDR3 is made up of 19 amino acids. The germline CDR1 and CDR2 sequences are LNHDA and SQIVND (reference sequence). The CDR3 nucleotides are TGTGCCAGTAGTCCTAAAGTCCGGGAGCGGGAGGGTCCTGAGGGGGAGCTGTTTTTT. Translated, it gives CASSPKVREREGPEGELFF.

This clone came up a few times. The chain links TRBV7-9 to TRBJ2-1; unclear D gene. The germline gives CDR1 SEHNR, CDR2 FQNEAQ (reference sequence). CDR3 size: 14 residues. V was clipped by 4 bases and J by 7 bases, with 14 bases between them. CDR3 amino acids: CASSSPQKKNEQFF. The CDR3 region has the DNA TGTGCCAGCAGCTCCCCTCAAAAAAAGAATGAGCAGTTCTTC.

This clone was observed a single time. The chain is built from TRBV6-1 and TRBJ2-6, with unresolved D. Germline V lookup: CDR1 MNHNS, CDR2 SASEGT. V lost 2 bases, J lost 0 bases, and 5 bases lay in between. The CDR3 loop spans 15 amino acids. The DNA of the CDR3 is TGTGCCAGCAGTGAACGGAACTCTGGGGCCAACGTCCTGACTTTC. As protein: CASSERNSGANVLTF.

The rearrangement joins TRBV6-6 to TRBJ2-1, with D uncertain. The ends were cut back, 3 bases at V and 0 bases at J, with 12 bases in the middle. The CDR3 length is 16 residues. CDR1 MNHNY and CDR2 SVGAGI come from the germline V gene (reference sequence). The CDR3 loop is CASSYGAGSSYNEQFF. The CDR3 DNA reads TGTGCCAGCAGTTATGGAGCCGGTAGCTCCTACAATGAGCAGTTCTTC.

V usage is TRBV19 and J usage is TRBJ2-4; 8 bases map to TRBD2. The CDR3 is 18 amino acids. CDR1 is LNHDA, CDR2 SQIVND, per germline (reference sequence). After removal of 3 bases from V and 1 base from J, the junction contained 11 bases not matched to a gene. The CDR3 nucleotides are TGTGCCAGTAGTATCTCTGCGGGAGGCAGTACGGCCAAAAACATTCAGTACTTC. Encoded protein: CASSISAGGSTAKNIQYF.

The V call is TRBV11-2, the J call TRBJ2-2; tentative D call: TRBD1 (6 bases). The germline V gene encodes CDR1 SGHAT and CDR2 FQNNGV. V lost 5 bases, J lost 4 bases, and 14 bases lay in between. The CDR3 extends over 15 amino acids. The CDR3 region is CASSTLSRGTGELFF. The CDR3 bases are TGTGCCAGCAGCACACTGTCCAGGGGCACCGGGGAGCTGTTTTTT.

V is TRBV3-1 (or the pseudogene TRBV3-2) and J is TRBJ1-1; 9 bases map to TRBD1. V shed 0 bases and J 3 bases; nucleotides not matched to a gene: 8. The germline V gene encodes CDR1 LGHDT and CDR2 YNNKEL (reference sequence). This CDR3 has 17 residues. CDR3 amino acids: CASSQEPRTGEYTEAFF. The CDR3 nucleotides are TGTGCCAGCAGCCAAGAACCCAGGACAGGGGAATACACTGAAGCTTTCTTT.

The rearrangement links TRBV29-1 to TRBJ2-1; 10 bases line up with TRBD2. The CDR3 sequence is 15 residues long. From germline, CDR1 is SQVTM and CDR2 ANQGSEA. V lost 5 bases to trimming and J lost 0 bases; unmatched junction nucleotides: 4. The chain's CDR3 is CSVTSGISSYNEQFF. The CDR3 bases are TGCAGCGTTACTAGCGGGATTAGCTCCTACAATGAGCAGTTCTTC.

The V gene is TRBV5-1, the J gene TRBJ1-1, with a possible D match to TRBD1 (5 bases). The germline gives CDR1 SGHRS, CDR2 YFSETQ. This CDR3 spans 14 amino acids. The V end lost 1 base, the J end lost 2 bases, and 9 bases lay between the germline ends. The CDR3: CASSLRGDNTEAFF. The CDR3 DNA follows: TGCGCCAGCAGCTTGCGTGGGGACAACACTGAAGCTTTCTTT.

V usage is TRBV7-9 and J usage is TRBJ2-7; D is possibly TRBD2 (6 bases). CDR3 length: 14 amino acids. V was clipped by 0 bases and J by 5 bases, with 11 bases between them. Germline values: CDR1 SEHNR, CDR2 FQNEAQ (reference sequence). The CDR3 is CASSLAGGPHEQYF. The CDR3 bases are TGTGCCAGCAGCTTAGCGGGAGGCCCACACGAGCAGTACTTC.

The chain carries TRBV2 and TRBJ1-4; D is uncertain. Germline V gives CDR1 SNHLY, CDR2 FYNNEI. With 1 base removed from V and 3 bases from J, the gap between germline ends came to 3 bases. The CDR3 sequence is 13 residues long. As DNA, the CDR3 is TGTGCCAGCAGTGAAGATTCTAATGAAAAACTGTTTTTT. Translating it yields CASSEDSNEKLFF. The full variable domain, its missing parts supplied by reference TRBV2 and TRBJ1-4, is EPEVTQTPSHQVTQMGQEVILRCVPISNHLYFYWYRQILGQKVEFLVSFYNNEISEKSEIFDDQFSVERPDGSNFTLKIRSTKLEDSAMYFCASSEDSNEKLFFGSGTQLSVL.

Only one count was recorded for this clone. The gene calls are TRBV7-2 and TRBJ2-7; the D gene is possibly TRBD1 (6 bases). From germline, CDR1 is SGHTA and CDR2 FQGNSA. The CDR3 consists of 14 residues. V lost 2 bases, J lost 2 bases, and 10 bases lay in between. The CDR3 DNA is TGTGCCAGCAGCTTAAACAGGGCGACCTACGAGCAGTACTTC. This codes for CASSLNRATYEQYF. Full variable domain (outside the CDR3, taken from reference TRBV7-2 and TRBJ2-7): GAGVSQSPSNKVTEKGKDVELRCDPISGHTALYWYRQSLGQGLEFLIYFQGNSAPDKSGLPSDRFSAERTGGSVSTLTIQRTQQEDSAVYLCASSLNRATYEQYFGPGTRLTVT.

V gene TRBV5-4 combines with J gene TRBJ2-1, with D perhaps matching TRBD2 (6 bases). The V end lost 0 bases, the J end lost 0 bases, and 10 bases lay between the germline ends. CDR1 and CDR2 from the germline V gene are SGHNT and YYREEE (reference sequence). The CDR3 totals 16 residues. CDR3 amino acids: CASSLGLAASYNEQFF. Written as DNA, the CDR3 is TGTGCCAGCAGCTTGGGGTTAGCGGCCTCCTACAATGAGCAGTTCTTC.

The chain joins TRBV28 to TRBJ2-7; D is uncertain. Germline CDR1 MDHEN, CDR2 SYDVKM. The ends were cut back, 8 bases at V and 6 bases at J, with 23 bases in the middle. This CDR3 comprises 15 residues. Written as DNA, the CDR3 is TGTGCCAGCGTTCCCGGGCCAGCCTTTTTGAGCGAGCAGTACTTC. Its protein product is CASVPGPAFLSEQYF.

The DNA of the CDR3 is TGCAGCGTTGTGGGTTCTGGGGCCAACGTCCTGACTTTC. Amino acid sequence: CSVVGSGANVLTF. This chain connects TRBV29-1 to TRBJ2-6; D uncertain. Germline V gene data show CDR1 as SQVTM and CDR2 as ANQGSEA. The V end lost 4 bases, the J end lost 1 base, and 5 bases lay between the germline ends. CDR3 length equals 13 residues.

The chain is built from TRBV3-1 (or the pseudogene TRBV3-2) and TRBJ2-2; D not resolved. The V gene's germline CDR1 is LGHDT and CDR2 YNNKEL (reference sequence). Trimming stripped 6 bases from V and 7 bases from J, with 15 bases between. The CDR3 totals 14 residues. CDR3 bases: TGTGCCAGCAGTGGACCCATTCTGGGCGGGGAGCTGTTTTTT. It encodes CASSGPILGGELFF.

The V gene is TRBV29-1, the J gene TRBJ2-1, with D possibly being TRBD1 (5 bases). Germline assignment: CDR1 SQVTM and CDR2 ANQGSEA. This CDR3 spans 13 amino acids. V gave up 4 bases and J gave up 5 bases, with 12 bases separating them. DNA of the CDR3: TGCAGCGTTGCGGCAGGGTGGGACAATGAGCAGTTCTTC. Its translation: CSVAAGWDNEQFF.

The CDR3 protein is CASSSSGGTEAFF. For the CDR3, the DNA is TGTGCCAGCAGTTCTTCCGGAGGCACTGAAGCTTTCTTT. The V gene is TRBV27, the J gene TRBJ1-1; D is uncertain. CDR1 MNHEY and CDR2 SMNVEV come from the germline V gene (reference sequence). Deletions cut 4 bases from V and 4 bases from J, with 10 bases between. CDR3 length: 13 amino acids.

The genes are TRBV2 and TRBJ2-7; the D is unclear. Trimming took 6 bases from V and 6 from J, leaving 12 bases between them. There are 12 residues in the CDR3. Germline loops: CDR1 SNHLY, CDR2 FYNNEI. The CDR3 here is CASRLLLGEQYF. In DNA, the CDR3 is TGTGCCAGCAGGCTTCTGTTAGGCGAGCAGTACTTC.

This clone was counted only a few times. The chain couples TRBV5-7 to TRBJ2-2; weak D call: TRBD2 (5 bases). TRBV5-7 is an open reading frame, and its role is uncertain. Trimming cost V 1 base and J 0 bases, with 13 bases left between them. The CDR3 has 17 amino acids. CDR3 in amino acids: CASSLRVSGTNTGELFF. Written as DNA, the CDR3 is TGTGCCAGCAGCTTGCGGGTGAGCGGAACGAACACCGGGGAGCTGTTTTTT.